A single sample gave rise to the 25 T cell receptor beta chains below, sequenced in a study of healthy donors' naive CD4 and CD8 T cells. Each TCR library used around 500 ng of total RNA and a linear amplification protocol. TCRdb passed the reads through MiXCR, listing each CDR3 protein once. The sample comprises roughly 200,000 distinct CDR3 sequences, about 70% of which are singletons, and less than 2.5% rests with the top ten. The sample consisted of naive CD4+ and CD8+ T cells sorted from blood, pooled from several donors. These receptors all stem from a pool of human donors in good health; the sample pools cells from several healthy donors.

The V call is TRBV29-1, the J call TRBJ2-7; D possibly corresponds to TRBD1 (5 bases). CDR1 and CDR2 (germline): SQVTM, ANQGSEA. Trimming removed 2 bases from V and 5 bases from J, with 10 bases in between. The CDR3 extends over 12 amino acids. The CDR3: CSVEQGTHEQYF. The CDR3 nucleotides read TGCAGCGTTGAACAGGGTACTCACGAGCAGTACTTC.

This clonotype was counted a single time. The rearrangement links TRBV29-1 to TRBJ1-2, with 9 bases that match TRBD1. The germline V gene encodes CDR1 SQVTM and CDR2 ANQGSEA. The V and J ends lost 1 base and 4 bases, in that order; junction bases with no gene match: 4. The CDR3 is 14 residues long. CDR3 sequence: CSVEGGQGTYGYTF. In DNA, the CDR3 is TGCAGCGTTGAAGGTGGACAGGGGACCTATGGCTACACCTTC.

The CDR3, as DNA: TGCGCCAGCAGCCCTGAAGGGCGCAGGGGAGGAGGCGAGCAGTACTTC. Translation: CASSPEGRRGGGEQYF. V and J are TRBV4-3 and TRBJ2-7; D might be TRBD1 or TRBD2, each matching 6 bases. V was clipped by 4 bases and J by 6 bases, with 22 bases between them. Germline V lookup: CDR1 LGHNA, CDR2 YSLEER. This CDR3 spans 16 amino acids.

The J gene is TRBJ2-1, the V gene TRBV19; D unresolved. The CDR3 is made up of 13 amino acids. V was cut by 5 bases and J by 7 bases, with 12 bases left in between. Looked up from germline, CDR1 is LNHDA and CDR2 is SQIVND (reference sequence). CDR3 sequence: CASSPGLGNEQFF. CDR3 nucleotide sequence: TGTGCCAGTAGTCCGGGCCTCGGGAATGAGCAGTTCTTC.

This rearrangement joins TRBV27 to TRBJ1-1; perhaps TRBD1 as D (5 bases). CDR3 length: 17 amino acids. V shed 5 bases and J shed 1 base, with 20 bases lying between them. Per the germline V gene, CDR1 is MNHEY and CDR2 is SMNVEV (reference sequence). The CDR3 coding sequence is TGTGCCAGCAGTCCCTGGGACCGGGACTCCGAGAACACTGAAGCTTTCTTT. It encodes CASSPWDRDSENTEAFF.

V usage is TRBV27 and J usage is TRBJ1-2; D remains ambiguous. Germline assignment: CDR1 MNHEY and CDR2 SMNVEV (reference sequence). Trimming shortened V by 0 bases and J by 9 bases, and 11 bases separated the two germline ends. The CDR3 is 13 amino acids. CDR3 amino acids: CASSLSGINRYTF. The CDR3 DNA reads TGTGCCAGCAGTTTATCAGGGATTAATCGCTACACCTTC.

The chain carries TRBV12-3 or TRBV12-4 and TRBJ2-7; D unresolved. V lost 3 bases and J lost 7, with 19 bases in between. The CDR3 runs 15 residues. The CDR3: CASSFAESGNEEQYF. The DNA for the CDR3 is TGTGCCAGCAGTTTCGCGGAGTCAGGAAATGAGGAGCAGTACTTC.

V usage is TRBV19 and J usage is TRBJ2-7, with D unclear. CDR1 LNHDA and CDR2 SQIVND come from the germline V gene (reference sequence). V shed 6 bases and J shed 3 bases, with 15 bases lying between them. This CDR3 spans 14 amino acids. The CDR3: CASSRTVVNYEQYF. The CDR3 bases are TGTGCCAGTAGCCGGACGGTGGTTAACTACGAGCAGTACTTC.

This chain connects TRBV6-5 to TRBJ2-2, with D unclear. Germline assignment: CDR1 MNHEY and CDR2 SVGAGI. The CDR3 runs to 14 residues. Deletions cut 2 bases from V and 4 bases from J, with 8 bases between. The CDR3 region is CASSYGKGTGELFF. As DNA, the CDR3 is TGTGCCAGCAGTTACGGGAAGGGCACCGGGGAGCTGTTTTTT.

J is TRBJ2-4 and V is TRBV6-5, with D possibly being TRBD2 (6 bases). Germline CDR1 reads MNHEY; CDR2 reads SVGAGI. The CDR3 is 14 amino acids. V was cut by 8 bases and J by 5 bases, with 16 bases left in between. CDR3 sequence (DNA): TGTGCCAGCTCGAATACCGGGGGAGAAAACATTCAGTACTTC. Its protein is CASSNTGGENIQYF.

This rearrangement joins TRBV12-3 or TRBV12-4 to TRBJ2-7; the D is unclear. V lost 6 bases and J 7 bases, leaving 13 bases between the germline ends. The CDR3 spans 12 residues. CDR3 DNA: TGTGCCAGCAGCCCTCGACTCGCAGAGCAGTACTTC. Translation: CASSPRLAEQYF.

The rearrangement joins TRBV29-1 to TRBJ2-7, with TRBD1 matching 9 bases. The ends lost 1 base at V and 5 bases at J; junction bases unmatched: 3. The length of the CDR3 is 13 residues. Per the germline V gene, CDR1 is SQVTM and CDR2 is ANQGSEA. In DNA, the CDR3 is TGCAGCGTTGAAGGGACAGGGGTCCACGAGCAGTACTTC. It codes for CSVEGTGVHEQYF.

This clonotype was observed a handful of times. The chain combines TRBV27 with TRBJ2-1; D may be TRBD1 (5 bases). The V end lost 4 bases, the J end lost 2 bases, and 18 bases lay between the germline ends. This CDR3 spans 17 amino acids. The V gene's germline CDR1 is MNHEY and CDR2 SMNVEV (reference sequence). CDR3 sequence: CASSSEYQGGPYNEQFF. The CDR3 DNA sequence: TGTGCCAGCAGTTCCGAATATCAGGGTGGACCCTACAATGAGCAGTTCTTC.

This chain's CDR3 is CASQMTGSRGNSPLHF. The CDR3 nucleotides read TGTGCCAGCCAAATGACAGGGTCCCGCGGTAATTCACCCCTCCACTTT. The V and J genes are TRBV7-2 and TRBJ1-6; 7 bases align to TRBD1. This CDR3 region has 16 residues. Germline CDR1 SGHTA, CDR2 FQGNSA. V lost 8 bases and J lost 6; bases outside the gene matches: 13.

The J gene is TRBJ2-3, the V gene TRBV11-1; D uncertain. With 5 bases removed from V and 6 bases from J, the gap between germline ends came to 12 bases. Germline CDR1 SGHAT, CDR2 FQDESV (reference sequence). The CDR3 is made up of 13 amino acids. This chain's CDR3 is CASSRAPLDTQYF. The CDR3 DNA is TGTGCCAGCAGCCGGGCCCCCCTGGATACGCAGTATTTT.

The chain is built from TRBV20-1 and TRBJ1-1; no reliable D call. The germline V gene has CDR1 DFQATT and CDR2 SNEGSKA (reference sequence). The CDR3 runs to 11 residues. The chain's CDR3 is CSAQMNTEAFF. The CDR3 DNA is TGCAGCGCCCAGATGAACACTGAAGCTTTCTTT.

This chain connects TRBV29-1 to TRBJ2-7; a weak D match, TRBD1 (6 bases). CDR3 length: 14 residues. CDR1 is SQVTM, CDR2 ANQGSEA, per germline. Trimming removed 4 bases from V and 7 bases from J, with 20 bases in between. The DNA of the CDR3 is TGCAGCGTTGGGTATGGGGGCACTGAGAGGGAGCAGTACTTC. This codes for CSVGYGGTEREQYF.

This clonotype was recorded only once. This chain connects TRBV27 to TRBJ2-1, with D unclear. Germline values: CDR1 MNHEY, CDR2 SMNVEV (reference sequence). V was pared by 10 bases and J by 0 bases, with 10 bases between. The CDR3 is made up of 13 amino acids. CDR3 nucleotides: TGTGCCACGACGGCTAGCTCCTACAATGAGCAGTTCTTC. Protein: CATTASSYNEQFF.

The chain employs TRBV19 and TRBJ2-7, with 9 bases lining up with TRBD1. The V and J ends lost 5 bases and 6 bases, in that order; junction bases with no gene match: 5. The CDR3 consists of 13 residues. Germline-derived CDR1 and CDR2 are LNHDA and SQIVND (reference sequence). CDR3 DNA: TGTGCCAGTAGTCCGGACAGGGGTAGCGAGCAGTACTTC. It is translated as CASSPDRGSEQYF.

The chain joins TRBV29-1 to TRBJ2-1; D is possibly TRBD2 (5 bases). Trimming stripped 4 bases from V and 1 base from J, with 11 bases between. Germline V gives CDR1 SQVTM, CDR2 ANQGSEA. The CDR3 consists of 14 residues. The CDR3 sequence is CSVVPADSYNEQFF. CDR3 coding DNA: TGCAGCGTTGTCCCAGCGGATTCCTACAATGAGCAGTTCTTC.

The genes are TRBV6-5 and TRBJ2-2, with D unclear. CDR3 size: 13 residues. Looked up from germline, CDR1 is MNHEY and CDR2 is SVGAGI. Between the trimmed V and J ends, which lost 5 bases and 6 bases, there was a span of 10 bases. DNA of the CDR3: TGTGCCAGCAGTCAAGACTCCGCCGGGGAGCTGTTTTTT. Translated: CASSQDSAGELFF.

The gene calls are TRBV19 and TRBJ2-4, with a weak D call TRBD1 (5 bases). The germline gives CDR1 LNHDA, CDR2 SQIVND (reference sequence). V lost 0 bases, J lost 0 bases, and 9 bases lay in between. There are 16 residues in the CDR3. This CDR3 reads CASSIDDRVAKNIQYF. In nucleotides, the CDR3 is TGTGCCAGTAGTATAGATGACAGAGTAGCCAAAAACATTCAGTACTTC.

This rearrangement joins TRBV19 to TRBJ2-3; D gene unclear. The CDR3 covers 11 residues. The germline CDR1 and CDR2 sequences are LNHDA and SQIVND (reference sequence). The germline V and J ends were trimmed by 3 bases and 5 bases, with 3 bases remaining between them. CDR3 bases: TGTGCCAGTAGTATTTTAGATACGCAGTATTTT. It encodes CASSILDTQYF.

This CDR3 is CSVEGLAGGSTDTQYF. In DNA, the CDR3 is TGCAGCGTTGAAGGGCTAGCGGGGGGCTCGACAGATACGCAGTATTTT. The J gene is TRBJ2-3, the V gene TRBV29-1, with 11 positions matching TRBD2. The CDR3 runs to 16 residues. CDR1 and CDR2 (germline): SQVTM, ANQGSEA. The V segment lost 1 base and the J segment 3 bases; nucleotides outside the gene matches: 6.

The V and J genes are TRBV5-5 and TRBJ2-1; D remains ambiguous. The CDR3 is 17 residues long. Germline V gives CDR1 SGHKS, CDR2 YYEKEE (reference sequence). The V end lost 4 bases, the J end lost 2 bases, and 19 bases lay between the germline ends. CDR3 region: CASSLYTNSAPYNEQFF. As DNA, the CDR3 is TGTGCCAGCAGCCTTTATACCAACTCGGCCCCCTACAATGAGCAGTTCTTC.